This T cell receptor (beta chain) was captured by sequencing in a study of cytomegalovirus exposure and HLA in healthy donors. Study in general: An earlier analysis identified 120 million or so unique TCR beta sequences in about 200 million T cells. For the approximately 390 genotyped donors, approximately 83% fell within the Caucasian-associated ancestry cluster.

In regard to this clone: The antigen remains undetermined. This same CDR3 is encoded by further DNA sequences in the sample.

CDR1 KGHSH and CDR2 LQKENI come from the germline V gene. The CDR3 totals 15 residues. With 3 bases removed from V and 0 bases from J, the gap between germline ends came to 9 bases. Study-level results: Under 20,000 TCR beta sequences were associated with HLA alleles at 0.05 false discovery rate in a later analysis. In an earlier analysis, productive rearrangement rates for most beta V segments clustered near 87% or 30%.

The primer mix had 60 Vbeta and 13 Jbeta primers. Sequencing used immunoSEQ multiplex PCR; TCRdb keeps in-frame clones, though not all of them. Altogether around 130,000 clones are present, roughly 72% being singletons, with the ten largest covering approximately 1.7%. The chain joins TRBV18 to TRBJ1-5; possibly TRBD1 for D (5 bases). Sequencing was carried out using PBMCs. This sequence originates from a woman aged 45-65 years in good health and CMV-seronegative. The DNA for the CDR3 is TGTGCCAGCTCACCGGGGCGACCTAGCAATCAGCCCCAGCATTTT. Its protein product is CASSPGRPSNQPQHF.